These 21 T cell receptor beta chains share one sample of origin, sequenced in a study of CD8+ T cells in alopecia areata. The pooled cutaneous lymph node cells were sorted using several markers (CD4, CD8alpha, NKG2D, NKG2ACE and others). RNA, once extracted, was reverse transcribed into cDNA for use as the sequencing template. Sequencing used immunoSEQ multiplex PCR; TCRdb keeps in-frame clones, though not all of them. The sample is made up of 270,000 or so clones, none counted only once. Sequenced material: CD4+ T cells sorted from a lymph node. These receptors were obtained from a C3H/HeJ mouse with alopecia areata. MHC haplotype of the strain: H2-k.

About this clone: Gene names are the mouse ones. The read terminates 4 residues before the CDR3 end, so the remaining end is supplied by the germline J gene. The gene calls are TRBV13-1 and TRBJ2-2; no definite D call. Trimming took off 5 bases at V and 3 bases at J, with 14 bases between the two ends. CDR3 length: 15 amino acids. Germline values: CDR1 NSHNY, CDR2 SYGAGN. The DNA read from the CDR3 is TGTGCCAGCAGGGCGGTGGGTATTGACACCGGG. Amino acids: CASRAVGIDTG. The complete CDR3 reads CASRAVGIDTGQLYF.

This clone was counted between two and nine times. Mouse names are used for the genes. CDR3 protein: CASSDSGQGADEQYF. The sequenced CDR3 bases are TGTGCCAGCAGTGATTCGGGACAGGGGGCCGAT. The genes are TRBV13-1 and TRBJ2-7; 12 bases agree with TRBD1. The observed sequence ends 4 residues before the CDR3 terminus, with the missing tail filled in from the germline J gene. Germline loops: CDR1 NSHNY, CDR2 SYGAGN. This CDR3 spans 15 amino acids.

This clone has more than one count but fewer than ten. The genes and germline here are from mouse. Read sequence stops 4 residues before the CDR3 end, and the germline J gene provides the missing end. V is TRBV1 and J is TRBJ2-1; D is perhaps TRBD2 (5 bases). The CDR3 is made up of 15 amino acids. Per the germline V gene, CDR1 is NSQYPW and CDR2 is LRSPGD (reference sequence). The ends were cut back, 0 bases at V and 3 bases at J, with 9 bases in the middle. The sequenced part of the CDR3 DNA is TGCACCTGCAGTGCAGATGATTGGGGCTATGCT. This encodes CTCSADDWGYA. The entire CDR3 protein is CTCSADDWGYAEQFF.

This clone was counted a few times. Gene names denote mouse genes. The read falls 4 residues short of the CDR3 end, and the missing part is taken from the germline J gene. V usage is TRBV13-3 and J usage is TRBJ2-1; a possible D gene is TRBD1 (7 bases). Trimming took off 3 bases at V and 3 bases at J, with 10 bases between the two ends. The CDR3 length is 14 residues. CDR1 is NNHDY and CDR2 is SYVADS in the germline V gene. Partial CDR3 DNA: TGTGCCAGCAGTGGAGGGGGCCTCTATGCT. Residues: CASSGGGLYA. In full, the CDR3 reads CASSGGGLYAEQFF.

In its sample, this clone was seen a few times. Gene names follow the mouse nomenclature. The sequenced fragment ends 4 residues before the CDR3 boundary, so the rest is inferred from the germline J gene. The chain links TRBV5 to TRBJ2-7; 11 positions agree with TRBD1. CDR1 LGHNA and CDR2 YNLKQL come from the germline V gene (reference sequence). Unmatched junction bases numbered 3, after V lost 0 bases and J lost 2 bases. The CDR3 runs to 16 residues. CDR3 region: CASSQDRDRGTYEQYF. The CDR3 bases that were read are TGTGCCAGCAGCCAAGATCGGGACAGGGGGACCTAT.

With respect to this clone: Gene names refer to mouse genes. With the read ending 4 residues before the CDR3 end, the germline J gene is used to fill in that end. The chain combines TRBV31 with TRBJ1-2; 8 bases fit TRBD1. CDR3 length: 14 amino acids. CDR1 and CDR2 from the germline V gene are GKSSPN and SITVG. The DNA read from the CDR3 is TGTGCCTGGAGTCTAGACAGGGGAGGCCCC. This gives the protein CAWSLDRGGP. The full CDR3 sequence reads CAWSLDRGGPDYTF.

This clone was counted a few times. Germline and genes here are mouse. The read stops 4 residues short of the end of the CDR3; the missing end is completed from the germline J gene. This same CDR3 is encoded by further DNA sequences in the sample. The chain joins TRBV5 to TRBJ1-1, with D hard to call. Germline V gives CDR1 LGHNA, CDR2 YNLKQL (reference sequence). The length of the CDR3 is 13 residues. The germline V and J ends were trimmed by 4 bases and 0 bases, with 6 bases remaining between them. The CDR3 loop is CASSPRQNTEVFF. The DNA read from the CDR3 is TGTGCCAGCAGCCCACGACAGAACACA.

This clone was observed a handful of times. Here the gene names and germline are mouse. The read finishes 4 residues shy of the CDR3 end, and the germline J gene is used to complete it. Other DNA sequences from this sample encode an identical CDR3 as well. This sequence joins TRBV13-1 and TRBJ2-1, with a weak D call TRBD2 (5 bases). Germline assignment: CDR1 NSHNY and CDR2 SYGAGN. There are 14 residues in the CDR3. Trimming pared 3 bases from V and 1 base from J, leaving 8 bases between. The CDR3 bases that were read are TGTGCCAGCAGTGCGTTGGGGAACTATGCT. It codes for CASSALGNYA. The CDR3 reads in full as CASSALGNYAEQFF.

This clone was detected only a few times. Gene names refer to mouse genes. With the read ending 4 residues before the CDR3 end, the germline J gene is used to fill in that end. The chain has TRBV1 and TRBJ2-2, with D unresolved. The CDR3 is 12 amino acids. The germline gives CDR1 NSQYPW, CDR2 LRSPGD (reference sequence). Trimming left V 3 bases short and J 5 bases short, with 4 bases between. The sequenced CDR3 bases are TGCACCTGCAGTGCCAAAACCGGG. It codes for CTCSAKTG. The whole CDR3 sequence reads CTCSAKTGQLYF.

About this clone: Mouse gene names apply. The read stops 3 residues short of the end of the CDR3; the missing end is completed from the germline J gene. The rearrangement links TRBV13-2 to TRBJ1-6, with D maybe TRBD1 (6 bases). TRBJ1-6 carries the ORF label, with uncertain function. V lost 0 bases to trimming and J lost 5 bases, with 12 bases between them. The CDR3 extends over 16 amino acids. The germline V gene encodes CDR1 NNHNN and CDR2 SYGAGS (reference sequence). This CDR3 is CASGDAFGGHNSPLYF. The sequenced part of the CDR3 DNA is TGTGCCAGCGGTGATGCATTCGGGGGGCATAATTCGCCC.

As for this clone: Genes and germline come from the mouse. The CDR3 end falls 4 residues outside the read, so it is completed with the germline J gene. The V and J genes are TRBV5 and TRBJ2-3, with 7 nucleotides matching TRBD2. CDR3 length: 14 amino acids. Germline assignment: CDR1 LGHNA and CDR2 YNLKQL (reference sequence). The V and J ends lost 7 bases and 2 bases, in that order; junction bases with no gene match: 6. The CDR3 protein is CASMRGGDAETLYF. Partial CDR3 DNA: TGTGCCAGCATGCGCGGGGGGGATGCAGAA.

A few counts support this clone. The gene symbols are mouse symbols. The CDR3 end is not reached by the read, which stops 4 residues before it; the germline J gene fills it in. This chain links TRBV13-3 with TRBJ2-3; 8 bases agree with TRBD1. This CDR3 is built from 17 residues. Germline loops: CDR1 NNHDY, CDR2 SYVADS. V was pared by 2 bases and J by 0 bases, with 8 bases of the junction left unmatched. CDR3 residues: CASSDPRGQGSAETLYF. Partial CDR3 DNA: TGTGCCAGCAGTGACCCCAGGGGGCAGGGTAGTGCAGAA.

With respect to this clone: The genes and germline here are from mouse. The read ends 4 residues shy of where the CDR3 ends; the end is completed using the germline J gene. The same CDR3 is also encoded by other DNA sequences in this sample. V usage is TRBV5 and J usage is TRBJ2-7, with D perhaps TRBD1 (5 bases). This CDR3 is built from 13 residues. Per germline, CDR1 LGHNA and CDR2 YNLKQL (reference sequence). V was shortened by 0 bases and J by 3 bases, with 6 bases between the two germline ends. CDR3 loop: CASSQEDSYEQYF. Partial CDR3 DNA: TGTGCCAGCAGCCAAGAAGACAGCTAT.

This clone was picked up a small number of times. Gene names denote mouse genes. The read terminates 4 residues before the CDR3 end, so the remaining end is supplied by the germline J gene. This specimen includes other DNA sequences encoding the same CDR3. The chain joins TRBV13-3 to TRBJ1-2; 7 nucleotides align to TRBD1. Germline CDR1 NNHDY, CDR2 SYVADS. V trimming: 4 bases; J trimming: 3 bases; junction bases outside the gene matches: 6. CDR3 length: 14 residues. The CDR3 here is CASSLDRADSDYTF. The covered CDR3 bases are TGTGCCAGCAGTCTTGACAGGGCCGACTCC.

The sample holds a few counts of this clone. Mouse gene names and germline throughout. The read stops 4 residues short of the end of the CDR3; the missing end is completed from the germline J gene. V usage is TRBV13-3 and J usage is TRBJ2-1, with 7 bases fitting TRBD2. Germline CDR1 and CDR2: NNHDY and SYVADS. The CDR3 covers 13 residues. Germline trimming cut 6 bases from V and 3 bases from J; bases unmatched to any gene: 3. The sequenced CDR3 bases are TGTGCCAGCAAGACTGGGATCTATGCT. Encoded protein: CASKTGIYA. The whole CDR3 region reads CASKTGIYAEQFF.

In the case of this clone: The gene names here belong to mouse. CDR3 sequence: CASKDRPNYAEQFF. The DNA read from the CDR3 is TGTGCCAGCAAGGACAGGCCCAACTATGCT. The V gene is TRBV13-3, the J gene TRBJ2-1; 7 nucleotides line up with TRBD1. The CDR3 end falls 4 residues outside the read, so it is completed with the germline J gene. The J segment lost 1 base and the V segment lost 6 bases, leaving 4 bases of the junction unmatched. Germline V lookup: CDR1 NNHDY, CDR2 SYVADS. CDR3 length: 14 residues.

This clone was picked up a small number of times. Germline and genes: mouse. The read stops 4 residues short of the end of the CDR3; the missing end is completed from the germline J gene. The chain is built from TRBV1 and TRBJ2-1; D may be TRBD2 (5 bases). The CDR3 contains 15 residues. Germline values: CDR1 NSQYPW, CDR2 LRSPGD (reference sequence). Trimming took 3 bases from V and 0 from J, leaving 9 bases between them. The covered CDR3 bases are TGCACCTGCAGTGCCAAGACTGCTAACTATGCT. This translates into CTCSAKTANYA. The full-length CDR3 reads as CTCSAKTANYAEQFF.

This clone has a handful of counts. Mouse germline and gene names are used. The covered CDR3 bases are TGTGCCAGCCTGAGGGGGTCCTATGCT. Its translation: CASLRGSYA. The full-length CDR3 reads as CASLRGSYAEQFF. This rearrangement joins TRBV13-3 to TRBJ2-1; D possibly corresponds to TRBD1 (6 bases). The read ends 4 residues before the CDR3 terminus; that terminus is restored from the germline J gene. V lost 7 bases, J lost 3 bases, and 11 bases lay in between. Germline V gene data show CDR1 as NNHDY and CDR2 as SYVADS. This CDR3 region has 13 residues.

This clone came up a few times. Gene names are the mouse ones. Sequencing ends 4 residues short of the CDR3 end; the germline J gene provides the rest. Other DNA sequences in this specimen translate into the identical CDR3. J is TRBJ2-4 and V is TRBV19; D perhaps matches TRBD1 (5 bases). Trimming cost V 4 bases and J 0 bases, with 6 bases left between them. Germline V gene data show CDR1 as FNHDT and CDR2 as SITEND (reference sequence). The CDR3 extends over 13 amino acids. Here the CDR3 reads CASSQGSQNTLYF. The CDR3 DNA, read in part, is TGTGCCAGCAGTCAGGGAAGTCAAAAC.

This clone has a count of ten or more. Any gene name here is a mouse gene name. Coverage ceases 4 residues before the CDR3 finishes, and the germline J gene fills in the end. Other nucleotide sequences in the sample specify the same CDR3. The V and J genes are TRBV31 and TRBJ2-2; 8 positions agree with TRBD2. J gave up 0 bases and V 0 bases, and 0 bases lay outside the gene matches. CDR1 is GKSSPN, CDR2 SITVG, per germline. The CDR3 length is 15 residues. The CDR3 reads CAWSLLGANTGQLYF. The DNA read from the CDR3 is TGTGCCTGGAGTCTACTGGGGGCAAACACCGGG.

About this clone itself: Germline and genes here are mouse. Coverage ceases 4 residues before the CDR3 finishes, and the germline J gene fills in the end. At the DNA level, this CDR3 is encoded by other sequences in the same sample as well. The V and J genes are TRBV13-2 and TRBJ1-2; D unclear. The V and J ends lost 5 bases and 0 bases respectively, with 5 bases between them. The CDR3 runs to 12 residues. Germline V gene data show CDR1 as NNHNN and CDR2 as SYGAGS (reference sequence). The DNA read from the CDR3 is TGTGCCAGCGGAACTACAAACTCC. This encodes CASGTTNS. The CDR3 as a whole reads CASGTTNSDYTF.